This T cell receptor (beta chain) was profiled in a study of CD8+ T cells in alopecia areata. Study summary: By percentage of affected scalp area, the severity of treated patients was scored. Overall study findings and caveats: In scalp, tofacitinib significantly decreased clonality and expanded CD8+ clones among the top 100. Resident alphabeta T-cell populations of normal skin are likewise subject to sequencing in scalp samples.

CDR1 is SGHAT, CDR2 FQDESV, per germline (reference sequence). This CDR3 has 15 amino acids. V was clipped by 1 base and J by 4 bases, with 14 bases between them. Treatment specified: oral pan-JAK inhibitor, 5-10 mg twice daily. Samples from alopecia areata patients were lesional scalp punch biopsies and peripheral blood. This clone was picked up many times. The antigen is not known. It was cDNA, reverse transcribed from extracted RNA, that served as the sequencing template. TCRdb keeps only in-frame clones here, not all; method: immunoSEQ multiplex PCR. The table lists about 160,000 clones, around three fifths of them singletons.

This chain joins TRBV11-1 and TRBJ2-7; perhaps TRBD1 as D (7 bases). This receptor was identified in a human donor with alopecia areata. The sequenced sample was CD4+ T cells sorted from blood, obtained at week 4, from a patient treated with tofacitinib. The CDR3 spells CASSLGTGGRYEQYF. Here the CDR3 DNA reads TGTGCCAGCAGCTTAGGGACAGGAGGGAGATACGAGCAGTACTTC.